This T cell receptor beta chain was observed in a study of blood T cell repertoires in COVID-19. About the study: From the United States, Italy and Spain came samples of acute and convalescent COVID-19. Sample material is recorded as cDNA or gDNA derived from T cells, B-cell-depleted T cells, or PBMCs.

In the original analysis: Reference gene primer amplification gave nucleated cell count estimates. Profiled with immunoSEQ multiplex PCR; TCRdb holds only in-frame clones, not every one. That table supplies the V and J calls and clone size; D and trimming were determined from the DNA. This sample has 250,000 to 350,000 clones, with about 88% found just once. The CDR3 sequence is 16 residues long. Germline lookup yields CDR1 SGDLS and CDR2 YYNGEE. Trimming took 6 bases from V and 0 from J; bases not matched to a gene: 8. This chain links TRBV9 with TRBJ2-2, with 7 positions matching TRBD1. This receptor was obtained from a woman in her sixties or seventies with acute or convalescent COVID-19. The material sequenced was peripheral blood. CDR3 sequence (DNA): TGTGCCAGCACCCCAAGAGACAGGGCGAACACCGGGGAGCTGTTTTTT. Protein product: CASTPRDRANTGELFF.